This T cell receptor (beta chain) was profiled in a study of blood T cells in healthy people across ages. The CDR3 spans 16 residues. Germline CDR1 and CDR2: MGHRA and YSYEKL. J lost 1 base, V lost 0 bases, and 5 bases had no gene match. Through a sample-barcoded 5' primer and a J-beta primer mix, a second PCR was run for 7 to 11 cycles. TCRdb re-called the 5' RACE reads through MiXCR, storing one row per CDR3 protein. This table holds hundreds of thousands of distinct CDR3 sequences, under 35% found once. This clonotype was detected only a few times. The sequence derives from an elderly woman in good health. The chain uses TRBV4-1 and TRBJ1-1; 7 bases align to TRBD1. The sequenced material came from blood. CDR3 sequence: CASSQDAAGGNTEAFF. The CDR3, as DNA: TGCGCCAGCAGCCAAGATGCGGCAGGGGGGAACACTGAAGCTTTCTTT.